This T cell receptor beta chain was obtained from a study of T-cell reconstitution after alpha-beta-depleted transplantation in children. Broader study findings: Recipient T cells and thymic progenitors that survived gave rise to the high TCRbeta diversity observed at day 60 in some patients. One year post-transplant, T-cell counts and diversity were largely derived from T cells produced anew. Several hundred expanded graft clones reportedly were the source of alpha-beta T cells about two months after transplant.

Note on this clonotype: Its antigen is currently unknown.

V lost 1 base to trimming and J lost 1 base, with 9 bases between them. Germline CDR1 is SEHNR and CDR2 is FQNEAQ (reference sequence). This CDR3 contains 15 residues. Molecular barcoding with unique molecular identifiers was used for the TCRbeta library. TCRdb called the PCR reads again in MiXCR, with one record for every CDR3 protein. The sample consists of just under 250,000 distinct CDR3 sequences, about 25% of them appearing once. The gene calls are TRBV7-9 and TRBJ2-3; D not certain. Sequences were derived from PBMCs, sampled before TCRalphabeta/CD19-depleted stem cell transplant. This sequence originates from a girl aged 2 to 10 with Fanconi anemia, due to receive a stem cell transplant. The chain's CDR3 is CASSLEDTGTDTQYF. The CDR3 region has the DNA TGTGCCAGCAGCTTAGAAGACACCGGCACAGATACGCAGTATTTT.